The 16 T cell receptor beta chains below come from one sample, sequenced in a study of cytomegalovirus exposure and HLA in healthy donors. PCR employed 60 Vbeta and 13 Jbeta primers. Method: immunoSEQ multiplex PCR; TCRdb's copy keeps in-frame clones and lacks some. The data hold around 61,000 clones, with around 62% observed a single time. The sequenced material came from PBMCs. These TCRs come from a man aged 40-55 years in good health and CMV-seropositive.

The chain uses TRBV7-2 and TRBJ1-5; D unclear. The CDR3 loop spans 11 amino acids. Germline CDR1 is SGHTA and CDR2 is FQGNSA. Trimming shortened V by 4 bases and J by 7 bases, and 5 bases separated the two germline ends. The CDR3 nucleotides read TGTGCCAGCAGCTCAGGCCAGCCCCAGCATTTT. This codes for CASSSGQPQHF.

This clone was picked up a small number of times. The V call is TRBV19, the J call TRBJ1-5; D remains unclear. Germline CDR1 reads LNHDA; CDR2 reads SQIVND (reference sequence). CDR3 size: 16 residues. V lost 1 base, J lost 2 bases, and 12 bases lay in between. This CDR3 is CASSIGMDGGNQPQHF. The CDR3 bases are TGTGCCAGTAGTATAGGGATGGACGGGGGCAATCAGCCCCAGCATTTT. Filled out from reference TRBV19 and TRBJ1-5, the complete variable domain reads DGGITQSPKYLFRKEGQNVTLSCEQNLNHDAMYWYRQDPGQGLRLIYYSQIVNDFQKGDIAEGYSVSREKKESFPLTVTSAQKNPTAFYLCASSIGMDGGNQPQHFGDGTRLSIL.

The CDR3 DNA reads as TGTGCCAGCAGCGACGGACAGCAAGAGACCCAGTACTTC. Translation: CASSDGQQETQYF. This chain connects TRBV7-3 to TRBJ2-5; D is possibly TRBD1 (6 bases). V lost 5 bases, J lost 2 bases, and 9 bases lay in between. Germline CDR1 and CDR2: SGHTA and FQGTGA. The CDR3 has 13 residues.

The V and J genes are TRBV10-2 and TRBJ2-7; a weak D match, TRBD2 (5 bases). Germline V gives CDR1 WSHSY, CDR2 SAAADI. The V gene lost 11 bases and the J gene lost 3 bases, with 23 bases spanning the gap. The CDR3 extends over 15 amino acids. The CDR3 region is CAGRVPASLLYEQYF. In DNA form, the CDR3 reads TGCGCCGGGCGGGTCCCGGCCTCCCTTCTCTACGAGCAGTACTTC.

This clone has only a few counts. At one of its ends the junction is not consistent with the germline gene, which may arise from a read error. The chain links TRBV6-1 to TRBJ2-1, with 9 nucleotides matching TRBD1. CDR1 MNHNS and CDR2 SASEGT come from the germline V gene. This CDR3 spans 16 amino acids. The CDR3 DNA reads as TGTGCCATCAGTGAGTCGATGGACAGGGGAAACAATGAGCAGTTCTTC. Translating it yields CAISESMDRGNNEQFF.

This clone was counted between two and nine times. The chain links TRBV5-1 to TRBJ2-5; TRBD1 is a possible D gene (6 bases). The CDR3 has 15 residues. Germline V gene lookup returns CDR1 SGHRS and CDR2 YFSETQ. Trimming took off 1 base at V and 5 bases at J, with 15 bases between the two ends. The DNA of the CDR3 is TGCGCCAGCAGCTTGATGGGCTCCGACAGGGAGACCCAGTACTTC. This encodes CASSLMGSDRETQYF.

This chain uses TRBV25-1 with TRBJ2-3; TRBD1 is a possible D gene (5 bases). The CDR3 totals 16 residues. The germline V gene has CDR1 MGHDK and CDR2 SYGVNS. Between the trimmed V and J ends, which lost 1 base and 2 bases, there was a span of 13 bases. The CDR3 coding sequence is TGTGCCAGCAGTGAATCGCAATGGGGCCTCACAGATACGCAGTATTTT. Amino acid sequence: CASSESQWGLTDTQYF.

This chain links TRBV29-1 with TRBJ2-7; TRBD1 matches at 9 bases. Trimming took 6 bases from V and 7 from J; bases not matched to a gene: 13. The CDR3 spans 14 residues. Germline loops: CDR1 SQVTM, CDR2 ANQGSEA. The CDR3 DNA reads as TGCAGCGTCACGGTGGACAGGGGTGGGGGGGAGCAGTACTTC. Protein sequence: CSVTVDRGGGEQYF.

This clone was found a few times. The chain carries TRBV10-3 and TRBJ2-5; 12 bases are a match to TRBD2. The CDR3 totals 16 residues. CDR1 is ENHRY, CDR2 SYGVKD, per germline. J was trimmed by 5 bases and V by 4 bases; bases with no gene match: 8. The CDR3 sequence: CAISGRTSGTSETQYF. DNA for the CDR3: TGTGCCATCAGTGGGAGGACTAGCGGGACATCGGAGACCCAGTACTTC.

This CDR3 is CASREGLISGNTIYF. The CDR3 DNA is TGTGCCAGCAGGGAGGGACTTATCTCTGGAAACACCATATATTTT. The J gene is TRBJ1-3, the V gene TRBV6-1; D possibly corresponds to TRBD1 (5 bases). The CDR3 is 15 residues long. Germline CDR1 MNHNS, CDR2 SASEGT. The V gene lost 6 bases and the J gene lost 0 bases, with 12 bases spanning the gap.

This chain connects TRBV6-1 to TRBJ2-7; D might be TRBD2 (6 bases). Germline V gene sequence: CDR1 MNHNS, CDR2 SASEGT. V dropped 6 bases and J dropped 4 bases, with 13 bases sitting between them. This CDR3 has 13 residues. CDR3 nucleotides: TGTGCCAGCAGCCCGGGACTCATGTACGAGCAGTACTTC. Protein product: CASSPGLMYEQYF.

The chain recombines TRBV5-4 with TRBJ2-3, with 8 bases fitting TRBD2. V lost 4 bases and J lost 3; bases outside the gene matches: 7. Germline CDR1 reads SGHNT; CDR2 reads YYREEE (reference sequence). CDR3 length: 15 amino acids. The CDR3 is CASSPRTSLTDTQYF. In nucleotides, the CDR3 is TGTGCCAGCAGCCCCCGGACTAGCTTGACAGATACGCAGTATTTT.

The rearrangement uses TRBV27 and TRBJ2-5; 10 bases map to TRBD2. The CDR3 sequence is 13 residues long. The ends lost 10 bases at V and 4 bases at J; junction bases unmatched: 6. Germline lookup yields CDR1 MNHEY and CDR2 SMNVEV (reference sequence). The CDR3 sequence is CATSSGRRETQYF. The CDR3 nucleotides are TGTGCCACCTCTAGCGGGAGACGAGAGACCCAGTACTTC.

The chain joins TRBV13 to TRBJ2-5; 7 bases align to TRBD1. Germline trimming cut 4 bases from V and 3 bases from J; bases unmatched to any gene: 5. CDR3 length: 14 residues. Germline V gene lookup returns CDR1 PRHDT and CDR2 FYEKMQ (reference sequence). This CDR3 reads CASSSGQAEETQYF. The DNA of the CDR3 is TGTGCCAGCAGCTCCGGACAGGCTGAAGAGACCCAGTACTTC.

The chain recombines TRBV19 with TRBJ1-1, with D tentatively TRBD1 (5 bases). There are 14 residues in the CDR3. Trimming took 3 bases from V and 3 from J, leaving 11 bases between them. Germline V gives CDR1 LNHDA, CDR2 SQIVND (reference sequence). The CDR3 DNA reads TGTGCCAGTAGTATCGGGGGACTCCACACTGAAGCTTTCTTT. Translating it yields CASSIGGLHTEAFF.

The rearrangement links TRBV5-6 to TRBJ1-3; D is unresolved. Germline CDR1 SGHDT, CDR2 YYEEEE. The V end was cut by 0 bases, the J end by 0 bases, with 4 bases between. The CDR3 sequence is 14 residues long. The CDR3: CASSLAVSGNTIYF. CDR3 DNA: TGTGCCAGCAGCTTGGCCGTCTCTGGAAACACCATATATTTT.